These 28 T cell receptor beta chains were all obtained from the same sample, sequenced in a study of blood T cell repertoires in COVID-19. The assay was immunoSEQ multiplex PCR, and TCRdb's table has in-frame clones only and misses some. The table has 270,000 or so clones, less than 90% seen once; the top ten hold less than 15%. The specimen sequenced was peripheral blood. The receptors stem from a woman aged 25 to 45 with COVID-19, enrolled during active disease.

This clone was recorded only once. The chain uses TRBV27 and TRBJ1-2; D perhaps matches TRBD1 (6 bases). This CDR3 has 15 amino acids. The V end was cut by 4 bases, the J end by 6 bases, with 18 bases between. Germline CDR1 is MNHEY and CDR2 is SMNVEV (reference sequence). The CDR3: CASSSLQGPDDGYTF. The CDR3 nucleotides read TGTGCCAGCAGTTCCCTACAGGGCCCCGACGATGGCTACACCTTC.

The rearrangement joins TRBV11-2 to TRBJ2-3; 10 bases map to TRBD2. Germline V gives CDR1 SGHAT, CDR2 FQNNGV. This CDR3 comprises 16 residues. V shed 3 bases and J 2 bases; nucleotides not matched to a gene: 5. CDR3 sequence (DNA): TGTGCCAGCAGCTTTCCCCTAGCGGGGGCCACAGATACGCAGTATTTT. Amino acid sequence: CASSFPLAGATDTQYF.

The J gene is TRBJ1-1, the V gene TRBV27; D uncertain. CDR3 length: 14 amino acids. Trimming stripped 7 bases from V and 2 bases from J, with 14 bases between. Germline CDR1 MNHEY, CDR2 SMNVEV (reference sequence). The CDR3 here is CASNIGSANTEAFF. The CDR3 DNA is TGTGCCAGCAACATCGGGTCAGCAAACACTGAAGCTTTCTTT.

The chain carries TRBV4-2 and TRBJ2-6; TRBD2 might be the D (5 bases). CDR1 is LGHNA, CDR2 YNFKEQ, per germline. The CDR3 is made up of 19 amino acids. V was cut by 7 bases and J by 1 base, with 23 bases left in between. This chain's CDR3 is CASTLWGEGSLSGANVLTF. CDR3 in DNA: TGTGCCAGCACCCTGTGGGGTGAGGGCTCCCTTTCTGGGGCCAACGTCCTGACTTTC.

This chain uses TRBV29-1 with TRBJ2-1; TRBD2 aligns across 8 bases. There are 13 residues in the CDR3. V shed 2 bases and J 12 bases; nucleotides not matched to a gene: 9. Germline values: CDR1 SQVTM, CDR2 ANQGSEA. CDR3 sequence reads: CSVESTSAQGQFF. The CDR3 nucleotides read TGCAGCGTTGAATCGACTAGCGCTCAGGGGCAGTTCTTC.

This rearrangement joins TRBV18 to TRBJ2-7; 9 nucleotides line up with TRBD2. Trimming took 4 bases from V and 6 from J; bases not matched to a gene: 13. The CDR3 totals 16 residues. CDR1 KGHSH and CDR2 LQKENI come from the germline V gene. The CDR3 DNA reads as TGTGCCAGCTCACTGTCCCTGGCGGGGGGGAACCCCGAGCAGTACTTC. Its protein product is CASSLSLAGGNPEQYF.

V gene TRBV28 combines with J gene TRBJ1-2; 7 bases line up with TRBD1. Germline assignment: CDR1 MDHEN and CDR2 SYDVKM. The CDR3 extends over 13 amino acids. The V segment lost 5 bases and the J segment 4 bases; nucleotides outside the gene matches: 4. As DNA, the CDR3 is TGTGCCAGCAGTCTGACAGGGATCTATGGCTACACCTTC. It yields the protein CASSLTGIYGYTF.

The V gene is TRBV7-2, the J gene TRBJ2-7; 13 bases map to TRBD2. Germline V gene lookup returns CDR1 SGHTA and CDR2 FQGNSA. The CDR3 length is 17 residues. V shed 5 bases, J shed 7 bases, and the junction held 14 bases outside the gene matches. CDR3 amino acids: CASSPLLTSGGAQEQYF. DNA of the CDR3: TGTGCCAGCAGCCCACTTCTAACTAGCGGGGGGGCGCAAGAGCAGTACTTC.

The chain is built from TRBV28 and TRBJ1-2; 7 bases are a match to TRBD1. This CDR3 has 15 residues. Germline trimming cut 5 bases from V and 1 base from J; bases unmatched to any gene: 7. Germline V lookup: CDR1 MDHEN, CDR2 SYDVKM. CDR3 nucleotides: TGTGCCAGCAGTGGTGTCCGGGACAGTAACTATGGCTACACCTTC. It yields the protein CASSGVRDSNYGYTF.

The chain uses TRBV12-3 or TRBV12-4 and TRBJ1-6; a possible D gene is TRBD1 (5 bases). The CDR3 covers 13 residues. V lost 6 bases and J 11 bases, leaving 14 bases between the germline ends. CDR3 nucleotide sequence: TGTGCCAGCAGAAGGGGAGGGTTAGCACCCCTCCACTTT. The encoded protein is CASRRGGLAPLHF.

V and J are TRBV24-1 and TRBJ2-5; possible D gene TRBD2, 6 bases. CDR1 is KGHDR and CDR2 is SFDVKD in the germline V gene. Trimming shortened V by 6 bases and J by 7 bases, and 14 bases separated the two germline ends. This CDR3 has 13 residues. The DNA of the CDR3 is TGTGCCACCAGTCGGCGGGGCCTAGGGACCCAGTACTTC. Translation gives CATSRRGLGTQYF.

This sequence joins TRBV6-5 and TRBJ1-1; the D gene is possibly TRBD1 (5 bases). Germline V gives CDR1 MNHEY, CDR2 SVGAGI. This CDR3 region has 12 residues. Trimming shortened V by 8 bases and J by 8 bases, and 15 bases separated the two germline ends. The CDR3 bases are TGTGCCAGCCGCTCATGGTGGGGCGAAGCTTTCTTT. Amino acid sequence: CASRSWWGEAFF.

This clone was seen just once. This chain links TRBV12-3 or TRBV12-4 with TRBJ1-1; tentatively, D is TRBD1 (6 bases). V was clipped by 3 bases and J by 5 bases, with 10 bases between them. This CDR3 comprises 13 residues. The chain's CDR3 is CASSLNRETEAFF. Here the CDR3 DNA reads TGTGCCAGCAGTTTGAACAGGGAAACTGAAGCTTTCTTT.

This clone was seen a handful of times. The chain couples TRBV28 to TRBJ1-6; 7 positions agree with TRBD1. Germline CDR1 reads MDHEN; CDR2 reads SYDVKM. With 6 bases clipped from V and 6 bases from J, the junction kept 11 bases outside the gene matches. This CDR3 spans 16 amino acids. The CDR3 nucleotides are TGTGCCAGCAGCGCTAGGACAGGCTACGCTAATTCACCCCTCCACTTT. It encodes CASSARTGYANSPLHF.

V gene TRBV28 combines with J gene TRBJ2-5; TRBD1 aligns across 7 bases. V lost 5 bases, J lost 1 base, and 10 bases stayed unmatched. The germline V gene has CDR1 MDHEN and CDR2 SYDVKM. CDR3 length equals 16 residues. CDR3 bases: TGTGCCAGCAGTGACCGACAGGGTCCGGGCCAAGAGACCCAGTACTTC. Translated, it gives CASSDRQGPGQETQYF. The whole variable domain, remainder taken from reference TRBV28 and TRBJ2-5, is DVKVTQSSRYLVKRTGEKVFLECVQDMDHENMFWYRQDPGLGLRLIYFSYDVKMKEKGDIPEGYSVSREKKERFSLILESASTNQTSMYLCASSDRQGPGQETQYFGPGTRLLVL.

The chain employs TRBV6-5 and TRBJ2-2, with D perhaps matching TRBD1 (5 bases). The V end lost 2 bases, the J end lost 5 bases, and 15 bases lay between the germline ends. This CDR3 is 16 amino acids long. Germline-derived CDR1 and CDR2 are MNHEY and SVGAGI. Here the CDR3 DNA reads TGTGCCAGCAGTTACCCCTCAGGGCTTGTAACCGGGGAGCTGTTTTTT. Its translation: CASSYPSGLVTGELFF.

J is TRBJ1-3 and V is TRBV3-1 (or the pseudogene TRBV3-2); weak D call: TRBD1 (5 bases). The V and J ends lost 0 bases and 11 bases respectively, with 11 bases between them. There are 13 residues in the CDR3. The germline V gene encodes CDR1 LGHDT and CDR2 YNNKEL (reference sequence). The CDR3 nucleotides are TGTGCCAGCAGCCAAGATGGTGGGGGGTCCATATATTTT. It encodes CASSQDGGGSIYF.

The V gene is TRBV20-1, the J gene TRBJ1-1, with D hard to call. The CDR3 spans 11 residues. Trimming shortened V by 8 bases and J by 4 bases, and 11 bases separated the two germline ends. The V gene's germline CDR1 is DFQATT and CDR2 SNEGSKA (reference sequence). The CDR3 DNA follows: TGCAGTCCACTCATTCGCACTGAAGCTTTCTTT. It encodes CSPLIRTEAFF.

J is TRBJ1-6 and V is TRBV12-3 or TRBV12-4; D not certain. The CDR3 runs to 13 residues. Trimming took 2 bases from V and 11 from J, leaving 10 bases between them. The CDR3 bases are TGTGCCAGCAGTTTACGCAGAATCGCACCCCTCCACTTT. Protein sequence: CASSLRRIAPLHF.

V is TRBV7-9 and J is TRBJ1-6; 8 bases line up with TRBD1. The germline CDR1 and CDR2 sequences are SEHNR and FQNEAQ (reference sequence). V lost 1 base to trimming and J lost 10 bases; unmatched junction nucleotides: 9. The CDR3 is 16 amino acids. CDR3 bases: TGTGCCAGCAGCTTAGGACAGGGGCTAATCAGATCACCCCTCCACTTT. The encoded protein is CASSLGQGLIRSPLHF.

The rearrangement uses TRBV4-2 and TRBJ2-2; unclear D gene. Germline V gene sequence: CDR1 LGHNA, CDR2 YNFKEQ. The CDR3 is made up of 13 amino acids. Trimming took off 4 bases at V and 9 bases at J, with 12 bases between the two ends. The CDR3 spells CASSLTTVRELFF. CDR3 sequence (DNA): TGTGCCAGCAGCCTCACAACCGTCCGGGAGCTGTTTTTT.

This chain connects TRBV5-1 to TRBJ2-5; 8 nucleotides align to TRBD1. V was clipped by 4 bases and J by 4 bases; unmatched bases: 12. The CDR3 is made up of 16 amino acids. Germline V CDR1 and CDR2: SGHRS, YFSETQ. CDR3 nucleotide sequence: TGCGCCAGCAGCCCAAACCCGACAGGGGACGGAGAGACCCAGTACTTC. Protein sequence: CASSPNPTGDGETQYF.

This rearrangement joins TRBV6-4 to TRBJ1-3; 9 nucleotides line up with TRBD1. CDR1 MRHNA and CDR2 SNTAGT come from the germline V gene. This CDR3 comprises 16 residues. Trimming at V came to 4 bases and at J to 5 bases, leaving 9 bases not matched to a gene. The CDR3 bases are TGTGCCAGCAGTGTCCCTGGGGACAGGGATCGAAACACCATATATTTT. Amino acids: CASSVPGDRDRNTIYF.

V is TRBV15 and J is TRBJ2-5, with D unresolved. CDR1 LNHNV and CDR2 YYDKDF come from the germline V gene (reference sequence). This CDR3 contains 13 residues. With 0 bases removed from V and 2 bases from J, the gap between germline ends came to 4 bases. The CDR3 sequence: CATSRDRQETQYF. DNA of the CDR3: TGTGCCACCAGCAGAGACAGACAAGAGACCCAGTACTTC.

This clone was seen a few times. The chain is built from TRBV2 and TRBJ2-5; the D is unclear. CDR3 length equals 11 residues. V was shortened by 6 bases and J by 3 bases, with 5 bases between the two germline ends. Per germline, CDR1 SNHLY and CDR2 FYNNEI. The CDR3 DNA follows: TGTGCCAGCAGGAGAGAAGAGACCCAGTACTTC. This translates into CASRREETQYF.

V usage is TRBV5-1 and J usage is TRBJ2-2, with D possibly being TRBD1 (6 bases). This CDR3 contains 14 residues. The V end lost 4 bases, the J end lost 6 bases, and 13 bases lay between the germline ends. Germline assignment: CDR1 SGHRS and CDR2 YFSETQ. The chain's CDR3 is CASSLQGPAGELFF. For the CDR3, the DNA is TGCGCCAGCAGCCTACAGGGTCCCGCCGGGGAGCTGTTTTTT.

This chain joins TRBV10-1 and TRBJ2-2; 8 bases are a match to TRBD1. V shed 10 bases and J 6 bases; nucleotides not matched to a gene: 7. In germline, CDR1 is WNHNN, CDR2 SYGVQD (reference sequence). CDR3 length equals 13 residues. CDR3 amino acids: CATSTGEAGELFF. In DNA, the CDR3 is TGCGCCACCTCGACAGGGGAGGCCGGGGAGCTGTTTTTT.

This clone was seen a single time. V and J are TRBV3-1 (or the pseudogene TRBV3-2) and TRBJ2-1, with 8 bases matching TRBD2. The CDR3 is 17 amino acids. The germline CDR1 and CDR2 sequences are LGHDT and YNNKEL (reference sequence). With V trimmed by 0 bases and J by 6 bases, 10 bases remained unmatched. The CDR3 reads CASSQDLGTSGANEQFF. The DNA of the CDR3 is TGTGCCAGCAGCCAAGATCTGGGGACTAGTGGGGCCAATGAGCAGTTCTTC.